The rows below give T cell receptor beta chains drawn from one sample of a study of beta chain features in type 1 diabetes. Here immunoSEQ multiplex PCR was the method, and the copy in TCRdb shows in-frame clones only, minus some. The sample lists approximately 170,000 clones; 7.8% were seen once. The specimen sequenced was central memory CD4+ T cells from blood. Receptor source: a woman aged 40 to 50 with type 1 diabetes. The CDR3 runs from the conserved cysteine through the conserved F or W. The order of the fields is V gene, clone size, J gene, D gene, CDR3 DNA, CDR3 protein. D genes are given only for firm matches. Some rows have no size entry. The others give once, few or many, or a class for an expanded clone.

V gene: TRBV15; clone size: few; J gene: TRBJ2-3; D gene: -; CDR3 DNA: TGTGCCACCAGCAGAGATCGGGTGGTTGGAGATACGCAGTATTTT; CDR3 protein: CATSRDRVVGDTQYF
V gene: TRBV18; clone size: few; J gene: TRBJ2-1; D gene: -; CDR3 DNA: TGTGCCAGCTCACCGTCAGGGGCCAGGGGCTACAATGAGCAGTTCTTC; CDR3 protein: CASSPSGARGYNEQFF
V gene: TRBV20-1; clone size: few; J gene: TRBJ2-5; D gene: -; CDR3 DNA: TGCAGTGCCGACCAGGGAGAGACCCAGTACTTC; CDR3 protein: CSADQGETQYF
V gene: TRBV7-9; clone size: -; J gene: TRBJ2-7; D gene: TRBD2; CDR3 DNA: TGTGCCAGCAGCTTTCTAGCGGGGGGCTCGATCTACGAGCAGTACTTC; CDR3 protein: CASSFLAGGSIYEQYF
V gene: TRBV4-1; clone size: -; J gene: TRBJ1-2; D gene: -; CDR3 DNA: TGCGCCAGCAGCCAAGACCCGGGAAGGGTTGGCTACACCTTC; CDR3 protein: CASSQDPGRVGYTF
V gene: TRBV9; clone size: few; J gene: TRBJ1-2; D gene: -; CDR3 DNA: TGTGCCAGCAGCGTAGCTCTCGCTAACTATGGCTACACCTTC; CDR3 protein: CASSVALANYGYTF
V gene: TRBV7-3; clone size: -; J gene: TRBJ2-6; D gene: -; CDR3 DNA: TGTGCCAGCAGCCAGAACGGGGGCTCTGGGGCCAACGTCCTGACTTTC; CDR3 protein: CASSQNGGSGANVLTF
V gene: TRBV6-1; clone size: -; J gene: TRBJ2-2; D gene: -; CDR3 DNA: TGTGCCACTACAGGCTCCGGGGAGCTGTTTTTT; CDR3 protein: CATTGSGELFF
V gene: TRBV7-9; clone size: few; J gene: TRBJ2-3; D gene: -; CDR3 DNA: TGTGCCAGCAGCTTGATGAGGGGCACAGATACGCAGTATTTT; CDR3 protein: CASSLMRGTDTQYF
V gene: TRBV5-4; clone size: few; J gene: TRBJ2-5; D gene: TRBD2; CDR3 DNA: TGTGCCAGCAGCCCAACAAGCGGGAGCCAAGAGACCCAGTACTTC; CDR3 protein: CASSPTSGSQETQYF
V gene: TRBV9; clone size: few; J gene: TRBJ1-5; D gene: -; CDR3 DNA: TGTGCCAGCAGCCCCCTTGGGGACTCCGATCAGCCCCAGCATTTT; CDR3 protein: CASSPLGDSDQPQHF
V gene: TRBV19; clone size: -; J gene: TRBJ1-1; D gene: -; CDR3 DNA: TGTGCCAGTAGTACCCCCAGGAGGGGTAGGGACACTGAAGCTTTCTTT; CDR3 protein: CASSTPRRGRDTEAFF
V gene: TRBV7-2; clone size: few; J gene: TRBJ2-1; D gene: TRBD2; CDR3 DNA: TGTGCCAGCAGGTTAAGGACTAGCGGGAGTCCATACAATGAGCAGTTCTTC; CDR3 protein: CASRLRTSGSPYNEQFF
V gene: TRBV11-2; clone size: few; J gene: TRBJ2-5; D gene: TRBD2; CDR3 DNA: TGTGCCAGCAGCCCCGGGGGAGGGGTCCGAGAGACCCAGTACTTC; CDR3 protein: CASSPGGGVRETQYF
V gene: TRBV14; clone size: -; J gene: TRBJ2-7; D gene: TRBD1; CDR3 DNA: TGTGCCAGCAGCCAACCGGGACAGGGTGACTACGAGCAGTACTTC; CDR3 protein: CASSQPGQGDYEQYF
V gene: TRBV6-5; clone size: -; J gene: TRBJ2-7; D gene: -; CDR3 DNA: TGTGCCAGCAGTTCTCCGGGACTTCTATCCTACGAGCAGTACTTC; CDR3 protein: CASSSPGLLSYEQYF
V gene: TRBV2; clone size: few; J gene: TRBJ2-5; D gene: TRBD2; CDR3 DNA: TGTGCCAGCAGTGAGTCCAACTTAGCGGGAGAGGAGACCCAGTACTTC; CDR3 protein: CASSESNLAGEETQYF
V gene: TRBV7-2; clone size: -; J gene: TRBJ2-6; D gene: -; CDR3 DNA: TGTGCCAGCTACGTTACAGGGCACGGGGCCAACGTCCTGACTTTC; CDR3 protein: CASYVTGHGANVLTF
V gene: TRBV7-2; clone size: few; J gene: TRBJ1-5; D gene: -; CDR3 DNA: TGTGCCAGCAGCTTAGGTCCAGGGCTCAATCAGCCCCAGCATTTT; CDR3 protein: CASSLGPGLNQPQHF
V gene: TRBV19; clone size: few; J gene: TRBJ2-3; D gene: TRBD2; CDR3 DNA: TGTGCCAGTAACGAGGGGGGAACTAGCGGGGCCTACTCACCAGATACGCAGTATTTT; CDR3 protein: CASNEGGTSGAYSPDTQYF
V gene: TRBV5-1; clone size: -; J gene: TRBJ2-3; D gene: -; CDR3 DNA: TGCGCCAGCAGAGGGTCCAATAGCGTAACAGATACGCAGTATTTT; CDR3 protein: CASRGSNSVTDTQYF
V gene: TRBV4-2; clone size: many; J gene: TRBJ1-6; D gene: -; CDR3 DNA: TGTGCCAGCAGCGACACAGCCGGGACACCGACTTCACCCCTCCACTTT; CDR3 protein: CASSDTAGTPTSPLHF
V gene: TRBV28; clone size: many; J gene: TRBJ2-5; D gene: TRBD2; CDR3 DNA: TGTGCCAGCAGTTTACGGGAGGGTAGATATGAGACCCAGTACTTC; CDR3 protein: CASSLREGRYETQYF
V gene: TRBV30; clone size: -; J gene: TRBJ1-2; D gene: -; CDR3 DNA: TGTGCCTGGTCCGGGACATCGGCTAACTATGGCTACACCTTC; CDR3 protein: CAWSGTSANYGYTF
V gene: TRBV15; clone size: few; J gene: TRBJ2-2; D gene: TRBD2; CDR3 DNA: TGTGCCACCAGCAGAGATCTAAAACTAGCGGTGAGCGGTAGCACCGGGGAGCTGTTTTTT; CDR3 protein: CATSRDLKLAVSGSTGELFF
V gene: TRBV23-1; clone size: many; J gene: TRBJ1-5; D gene: -; CDR3 DNA: TGCGCCAGCAGTCAATTACGGCAGCCCCAGCATTTT; CDR3 protein: CASSQLRQPQHF
V gene: TRBV6-5; clone size: -; J gene: TRBJ2-1; D gene: -; CDR3 DNA: TGTGCCAGCAGTTACTCGAATCGGGGATACAATGAGCAGTTCTTC; CDR3 protein: CASSYSNRGYNEQFF
V gene: TRBV7-3; clone size: few; J gene: TRBJ2-5; D gene: -; CDR3 DNA: TGTGCCAGCAGCTTTTCAGGGTTGGAGACCCAGTACTTC; CDR3 protein: CASSFSGLETQYF
V gene: TRBV18; clone size: few; J gene: TRBJ2-7; D gene: -; CDR3 DNA: TGTGCCAGCTCACCGACTTCTTACTCCTACGAGCAGTACTTC; CDR3 protein: CASSPTSYSYEQYF
V gene: TRBV30; clone size: few; J gene: TRBJ1-4; D gene: -; CDR3 DNA: TGTGCCTGGAGTGTGGACAGTGCGAAACTGTTTTTT; CDR3 protein: CAWSVDSAKLFF
V gene: TRBV7-3; clone size: -; J gene: TRBJ1-2; D gene: -; CDR3 DNA: TGTGCCAGCAGCCCACAACCCGACGGGTACTATGGCTACACCTTC; CDR3 protein: CASSPQPDGYYGYTF
V gene: TRBV28; clone size: -; J gene: TRBJ1-1; D gene: -; CDR3 DNA: TGTGCCAGCAGTTCTCTTTGGGGGGTAGCTTTCTTT; CDR3 protein: CASSSLWGVAFF
V gene: TRBV4-2; clone size: few; J gene: TRBJ1-5; D gene: -; CDR3 DNA: TGTGCCAGCAGCCCCGGGGGTTTCAATCAGCCCCAGCATTTT; CDR3 protein: CASSPGGFNQPQHF
V gene: TRBV9; clone size: few; J gene: TRBJ2-3; D gene: -; CDR3 DNA: TGTGCCAGCAGCGTAAGTCAGGGAACCACAGATACGCAGTATTTT; CDR3 protein: CASSVSQGTTDTQYF
V gene: TRBV7-9; clone size: few; J gene: TRBJ1-2; D gene: -; CDR3 DNA: TGTGCCAGCAGCTTGGACAGTAACTATGGCTACACCTTC; CDR3 protein: CASSLDSNYGYTF
V gene: TRBV7-2; clone size: -; J gene: TRBJ1-1; D gene: -; CDR3 DNA: TGTGCCAGCAGATTAGGCCAGGCACTCGTTAACACTGAAGCTTTCTTT; CDR3 protein: CASRLGQALVNTEAFF
V gene: TRBV30; clone size: many; J gene: TRBJ2-7; D gene: -; CDR3 DNA: TGTGCCTGGAGCTCTGGGGGGACCGGGTTGCAGTACTTC; CDR3 protein: CAWSSGGTGLQYF
V gene: TRBV7-2; clone size: -; J gene: TRBJ1-5; D gene: TRBD1; CDR3 DNA: TGTGCCAGCAGCTTAGGACAGGGGTTAGGAGGGCCCCAGCATTTT; CDR3 protein: CASSLGQGLGGPQHF
V gene: TRBV18; clone size: few; J gene: TRBJ1-3; D gene: TRBD1; CDR3 DNA: TGTGCCAGCTCACCGGCGACAGGGTCAGGAAACACCATATATTTT; CDR3 protein: CASSPATGSGNTIYF
V gene: TRBV5-6; clone size: -; J gene: TRBJ2-7; D gene: TRBD1; CDR3 DNA: TGTGCCAGCAGCTTTTGGACAGGGCTCTACGAGCAGTACTTC; CDR3 protein: CASSFWTGLYEQYF
V gene: TRBV4-3; clone size: few; J gene: TRBJ2-7; D gene: TRBD2; CDR3 DNA: TGCGCCAGCAGCCCCCAAGGGAGGCTAGCGGGAGTTTTGTACGAGCAGTACTTC; CDR3 protein: CASSPQGRLAGVLYEQYF
V gene: TRBV28; clone size: -; J gene: TRBJ2-6; D gene: -; CDR3 DNA: TGTGCCAGCGGCCAGTCTGGGGCCAACGTCCTGACTTTC; CDR3 protein: CASGQSGANVLTF
V gene: TRBV27; clone size: few; J gene: TRBJ1-2; D gene: TRBD1; CDR3 DNA: TGTGCCAGCAGGCCTGCCGGGACAGGGAAAATGGGCTACACCTTC; CDR3 protein: CASRPAGTGKMGYTF
V gene: TRBV7-2; clone size: -; J gene: TRBJ1-1; D gene: -; CDR3 DNA: TGTGCCAGCAGCTTCTGGGGTCAGGGAACTGAAGCTTTCTTT; CDR3 protein: CASSFWGQGTEAFF
V gene: TRBV7-3; clone size: few; J gene: TRBJ2-5; D gene: TRBD2; CDR3 DNA: TGTGCCAGCAGCCTAGGGGCTAGCGGGGAGACCCAGTACTTC; CDR3 protein: CASSLGASGETQYF
V gene: TRBV19; clone size: -; J gene: TRBJ1-1; D gene: -; CDR3 DNA: TGTGCCAGTAGTACGATACAGGGAACCAACACTGAAGCTTTCTTT; CDR3 protein: CASSTIQGTNTEAFF
V gene: TRBV11-2; clone size: -; J gene: TRBJ2-1; D gene: TRBD2; CDR3 DNA: TGTGCCAGCAGCTCATCTAGCGGGTTATACAATGAGCAGTTCTTC; CDR3 protein: CASSSSSGLYNEQFF
V gene: TRBV14; clone size: -; J gene: TRBJ1-6; D gene: -; CDR3 DNA: TGTGCCAGCAGCCCAAGGACAGACAATTCACCCCTCCACTTT; CDR3 protein: CASSPRTDNSPLHF
V gene: TRBV18; clone size: -; J gene: TRBJ2-1; D gene: TRBD2; CDR3 DNA: TGTGCCAGCTCCCTAGCGGGAGTCTACAATGAGCAGTTCTTC; CDR3 protein: CASSLAGVYNEQFF
V gene: TRBV15; clone size: few; J gene: TRBJ2-2; D gene: -; CDR3 DNA: TGTGCCACCAGCAGAGATCGGAGGGTGCAGACCGGGGAGCTGTTTTTT; CDR3 protein: CATSRDRRVQTGELFF
V gene: TRBV29-1; clone size: many; J gene: TRBJ1-2; D gene: TRBD1; CDR3 DNA: TGCAGCGTGGGGGACAGGGGGTCCACCTTC; CDR3 protein: CSVGDRGSTF
V gene: TRBV5-1; clone size: few; J gene: TRBJ2-1; D gene: -; CDR3 DNA: TGCGCCAGCAGCTTGGCTAGCGCCCTGAACAATGAGCAGTTCTTC; CDR3 protein: CASSLASALNNEQFF
V gene: TRBV15; clone size: many; J gene: TRBJ1-2; D gene: -; CDR3 DNA: TGTGCCACCAGCAGTCTGGGGGCCCTCGGGTACACCTTC; CDR3 protein: CATSSLGALGYTF
V gene: TRBV18; clone size: few; J gene: TRBJ1-1; D gene: -; CDR3 DNA: TGTGCCAGCTCACCAGAATCCGGGGGCACTGAAGCTTTCTTT; CDR3 protein: CASSPESGGTEAFF
V gene: TRBV30; clone size: few; J gene: TRBJ1-5; D gene: -; CDR3 DNA: TGTGCCTGGAGTGTTCGGGGGGGCCAGCCCCAGCATTTT; CDR3 protein: CAWSVRGGQPQHF
V gene: TRBV18; clone size: many; J gene: TRBJ1-1; D gene: -; CDR3 DNA: TGTGCCAGCTCACCAGAGGCAGAAGCTTTCTTT; CDR3 protein: CASSPEAEAFF
V gene: TRBV5-6; clone size: many; J gene: TRBJ1-3; D gene: TRBD1; CDR3 DNA: TGTGCCAGCAGCATCACTCGGACAGGGGCCCACTCTGGAAACACCATATATTTT; CDR3 protein: CASSITRTGAHSGNTIYF
V gene: TRBV15; clone size: many; J gene: TRBJ2-5; D gene: TRBD1; CDR3 DNA: TGTGCCACCTTACACCGGGACAGTGGTGGAGAGACCCAGTACTTC; CDR3 protein: CATLHRDSGGETQYF